These 9 T cell receptor beta chains came from one sample sequenced in a study of cytomegalovirus exposure and HLA in healthy donors. Method: immunoSEQ multiplex PCR; TCRdb's copy keeps in-frame clones and lacks some. Of 150,000 to 200,000 clones in the sample, roughly 86% were seen once. Source material: PBMCs. The receptors shown here come from a woman aged 18-35 years in good health and CMV-seronegative.

This chain's CDR3 is CASSPRRGDGNEQFF. The CDR3 bases are TGTGCCAGCTCACCACGGCGGGGTGACGGGAATGAGCAGTTCTTC. The rearrangement links TRBV18 to TRBJ2-1; possibly TRBD2 for D (6 bases). V lost 1 base and J lost 7, with 14 bases in between. CDR3 length: 15 amino acids. CDR1 is KGHSH, CDR2 LQKENI, per germline.

The CDR3 protein is CASSQGSPTYEQYF. The CDR3 DNA follows: TGCGCCAGCAGCCAAGGGTCCCCTACCTACGAGCAGTACTTC. The V gene is TRBV4-1, the J gene TRBJ2-7; no firm D call. The CDR3 contains 14 residues. V lost 1 base to trimming and J lost 2 bases, with 9 bases between them. CDR1 is MGHRA, CDR2 YSYEKL, per germline.

This clone is a singleton in its sample. This rearrangement joins TRBV5-1 to TRBJ2-7; TRBD2 might be the D (6 bases). Germline values: CDR1 SGHRS, CDR2 YFSETQ. The CDR3 has 12 residues. V lost 4 bases and J 4 bases, leaving 9 bases between the germline ends. The CDR3 sequence is CASSPGGYEQYF. Written as DNA, the CDR3 is TGCGCCAGCAGCCCTGGAGGGTACGAGCAGTACTTC.

The chain couples TRBV5-6 to TRBJ1-6; TRBD1 might be the D (5 bases). Germline CDR1 SGHDT, CDR2 YYEEEE. Trimming shortened V by 4 bases and J by 11 bases, and 10 bases separated the two germline ends. The CDR3 totals 12 residues. CDR3 bases: TGTGCCAGCAGCCGAGGACATCCACCCCTCCACTTT. Its protein is CASSRGHPPLHF. Variable domain in full (rest from reference TRBV5-6 and TRBJ1-6): DAGVTQSPTHLIKTRGQQVTLRCSPKSGHDTVSWYQQALGQGPQFIFQYYEEEERQRGNFPDRFSGHQFPNYSSELNVNALLLGDSALYLCASSRGHPPLHFGNGTRLTVT.

The chain combines TRBV11-2 with TRBJ2-1; 7 bases are a match to TRBD1. After removal of 7 bases from V and 6 bases from J, the junction contained 15 bases not matched to a gene. CDR1 and CDR2 from the germline V gene are SGHAT and FQNNGV. The CDR3 totals 16 residues. DNA for the CDR3: TGTGCCAGCACCCTATCCCCGGGACAGACTTCCAATGAGCAGTTCTTC. Its translation: CASTLSPGQTSNEQFF.

Written as DNA, the CDR3 is TGTGCCATCAGTCCTGACGGGGGGAATGGCTACACCTTC. Residues: CAISPDGGNGYTF. This rearrangement joins TRBV10-3 to TRBJ1-2, with D tentatively TRBD1 (5 bases). Trimming removed 5 bases at V and 6 bases at J, with 13 bases between. Per the germline V gene, CDR1 is ENHRY and CDR2 is SYGVKD. CDR3 length: 13 residues.

V usage is TRBV29-1 and J usage is TRBJ2-3, with TRBD2 identical over 9 bases. V shed 8 bases and J 6 bases; nucleotides not matched to a gene: 12. Germline-derived CDR1 and CDR2 are SQVTM and ANQGSEA. This CDR3 spans 14 amino acids. The CDR3 here is CSSGRGGAGDTQYF. CDR3 in DNA: TGCAGCTCGGGACGCGGGGGGGCCGGTGATACGCAGTATTTT.

The chain employs TRBV19 and TRBJ1-1; possible D gene TRBD1, 5 bases. Germline lookup yields CDR1 LNHDA and CDR2 SQIVND (reference sequence). The CDR3 length is 13 residues. V lost 6 bases, J lost 2 bases, and 10 bases lay in between. The CDR3 sequence: CASRKQVNTEAFF. The CDR3 DNA sequence: TGTGCCAGTAGGAAACAGGTCAACACTGAAGCTTTCTTT.

The chain joins TRBV6-1 to TRBJ2-1; D remains ambiguous. This CDR3 is 12 amino acids long. CDR1 is MNHNS and CDR2 is SASEGT in the germline V gene. Trimming pared 6 bases from V and 9 bases from J, leaving 12 bases between. As DNA, the CDR3 is TGTGCCAGCAGCCCAACTTTTCCTGAGCAGTTCTTC. This translates into CASSPTFPEQFF.